One T cell receptor beta chain is described in this entry. The entry originates in a study of early T cells in non-severe SARS-CoV-2 infection. Each single cDNA molecule received a unique molecular identifier. TCRdb independently ran MiXCR on the 5' RACE reads; one entry per CDR3 protein. Of 56,000 or so distinct CDR3 sequences listed, 8% to 10% are singletons. CDR1 is SGHNT and CDR2 is YENEEA in the germline V gene. This CDR3 has 16 residues. Trimming left V 5 bases short and J 3 bases short, with 16 bases between. The source material was whole blood. The V and J genes are TRBV11-3 and TRBJ2-2, with TRBD2 as a possible D gene (6 bases). The TCR originated in an adult who was a healthcare worker with PCR-confirmed SARS-CoV-2 infection or an uninfected control (not recorded which). The CDR3 sequence: CASSPSGRGHTGELFF. In DNA, the CDR3 is TGTGCCAGCAGCCCCAGCGGGCGGGGACACACCGGGGAGCTGTTTTTT.